These 5 T cell receptor beta chains were all obtained from the same sample, sequenced in a study of identical twins (dated by TCRdb to the mid-2010s). Library generation was performed with 5' RACE. Sequencing used an Illumina HiSeq 2000. TCRdb reworked the public reads: Q25 trimming with fastp, MiXCR clone assembly, productive beta chains retained. Each record represents a unique CDR3 protein, reported with the most common genes and DNA among its rows. Here the sample has some 500,000 distinct CDR3 sequences; 12% to 15% occur a single time. The ten largest clones add up to more than 0.5% of the sample. These data were also filed under a second study, of yellow fever vaccine responses in identical twins.

Sequencing was performed on CD4+ T cells sorted from blood. All receptors come from a woman aged 18 to 35 in good health.

This chain connects TRBV14 to TRBJ2-1, with TRBD2 matching 15 bases. CDR3 size: 19 residues. Germline assignment: CDR1 SGHDN and CDR2 FVKESK. V gave up 3 bases and J gave up 10 bases; unmatched junction bases: 16. The CDR3 coding sequence is TGTGCCAGCAGCCACCTAGAAGGACTAGCGGGAGGGCCCCTCCGGGAGCAGTTCTTC. Translated, it gives CASSHLEGLAGGPLREQFF.

This clonotype was seen more than once but under ten times. The DNA for the CDR3 is TGTGCCACCAGCAGAGTACGGGAGGGCCTCGGCGAGCAGTACTTC. Translating it yields CATSRVREGLGEQYF. The chain is built from TRBV15 and TRBJ2-7; 8 bases align to TRBD2. J was trimmed by 6 bases and V by 1 base; bases with no gene match: 8. This CDR3 is 15 amino acids long. Germline lookup yields CDR1 LNHNV and CDR2 YYDKDF (reference sequence).

This clonotype has just a few counts. The rearrangement links TRBV6-2 or TRBV6-3 to TRBJ2-4; 9 bases fit TRBD1. The CDR3 contains 14 residues. Germline lookup yields CDR1 MNHEY and CDR2 SVGEGT. V gave up 5 bases and J gave up 8 bases; unmatched junction bases: 7. CDR3 nucleotide sequence: TGTGCCAGCAGTGCGGACAGGGGTGGTGACATTCAGTACTTC. It yields the protein CASSADRGGDIQYF.

This clonotype was counted only a few times. V and J are TRBV15 and TRBJ2-7, with D uncertain. CDR1 is LNHNV and CDR2 is YYDKDF in the germline V gene (reference sequence). V was cut by 4 bases and J by 1 base, with 8 bases left in between. This CDR3 contains 13 residues. CDR3 protein: CATSKGTSYEQYF. The CDR3 coding sequence is TGTGCCACCAGCAAAGGCACTTCCTACGAGCAGTACTTC.

In its sample, this clonotype was seen many times. The chain carries TRBV28 and TRBJ2-4; D unclear. The CDR3 sequence is 14 residues long. V lost 2 bases and J 0 bases, leaving 5 bases between the germline ends. The germline gives CDR1 MDHEN, CDR2 SYDVKM. This chain's CDR3 is CASSLGLAKNIQYF. CDR3 nucleotides: TGTGCCAGCAGTTTAGGGCTAGCCAAAAACATTCAGTACTTC.